The 31 T cell receptor beta chains reported below all come from one sample, sequenced in a study of T cell responses to AZD1222 COVID-19 vaccine. Sequencing was performed with immunoSEQ multiplex PCR; in TCRdb, only in-frame clones are kept and a portion is missing. The data show just under 90,000 clones, 75% to 90% seen once. Sequenced here: peripheral blood, sampled 28 days after the second AZD1222 dose. These receptors all come from an adult who received the AZD1222 COVID-19 vaccine.

The CDR3 coding sequence is TGCAGTGCTAGCAGCAACTATGGCTACACCTTC. This encodes CSASSNYGYTF. V and J are TRBV20-1 and TRBJ1-2; D is unclear. The CDR3 has 11 amino acids. Looked up from germline, CDR1 is DFQATT and CDR2 is SNEGSKA (reference sequence). The germline V and J ends were trimmed by 3 bases and 2 bases, with 4 bases remaining between them.

The chain employs TRBV18 and TRBJ1-5, with D hard to call. This CDR3 region has 17 residues. V was pared by 1 base and J by 0 bases, with 13 bases between. CDR1 KGHSH and CDR2 LQKENI come from the germline V gene. DNA of the CDR3: TGTGCCAGCTCACCACGCCCAGCCGACTATAGCAATCAGCCCCAGCATTTT. Its translation: CASSPRPADYSNQPQHF.

The rearrangement joins TRBV1 to TRBJ1-2; TRBD1, the D gene given by the table, was not confirmed from the DNA. TRBV1 is a pseudogene locus. The CDR3 length is 16 residues. In nucleotides, the CDR3 is TGCACCAGCAGCCAAGTGGCAGGGGGCTTTAGCTATGGCTACACCTTC. This translates into CTSSQVAGGFSYGYTF.

This chain joins TRBV5-1 and TRBJ2-7, with D perhaps matching TRBD1 (6 bases). CDR1 is SGHRS and CDR2 is YFSETQ in the germline V gene. This CDR3 is 14 amino acids long. The V end lost 3 bases, the J end lost 1 base, and 11 bases lay between the germline ends. CDR3 amino acids: CASSWAGVSYEQYF. DNA of the CDR3: TGCGCCAGCAGCTGGGCAGGGGTATCCTACGAGCAGTACTTC.

This chain uses TRBV5-1 with TRBJ2-7, with a weak D call TRBD1 (6 bases). V lost 5 bases, J lost 8 bases, and 14 bases lay in between. The germline V gene has CDR1 SGHRS and CDR2 YFSETQ. The CDR3 runs to 12 residues. The CDR3 protein is CASRDSLAQQYF. The CDR3 DNA sequence: TGCGCCAGCAGGGACAGTTTAGCGCAGCAGTACTTC.

In DNA, the CDR3 is TGCGCCAGCAGCTCAGGGATGGATTCACCCCTCCACTTT. Protein product: CASSSGMDSPLHF. The chain uses TRBV5-1 and TRBJ1-6; D is possibly TRBD1 (5 bases). This CDR3 spans 13 amino acids. Trimming removed 3 bases at V and 8 bases at J, with 9 bases between. The germline CDR1 and CDR2 sequences are SGHRS and YFSETQ.

This clone turned up a few times. The rearrangement joins TRBV5-4 to TRBJ2-1; 14 positions agree with TRBD2. The CDR3 totals 16 residues. Per the germline V gene, CDR1 is SGHNT and CDR2 is YYREEE (reference sequence). The V and J ends lost 4 bases and 2 bases, in that order; junction bases with no gene match: 2. The CDR3 sequence: CASSPGLAGAYNEQFF. CDR3 in DNA: TGTGCCAGCAGCCCGGGACTAGCGGGGGCCTACAATGAGCAGTTCTTC.

CDR3 region: CASSLGRQGSYNEQFF. The CDR3 coding sequence is TGTGCCAGCAGCTTGGGAAGACAGGGGTCCTACAATGAGCAGTTCTTC. The chain uses TRBV5-5 and TRBJ2-1, with TRBD1 matching 8 bases. Germline CDR1 and CDR2: SGHKS and YYEKEE (reference sequence). The CDR3 sequence is 16 residues long. Germline trimming cut 0 bases from V and 1 base from J; bases unmatched to any gene: 3. The variable domain in full, with the rest retrieved from reference TRBV5-5 and TRBJ2-1, is DAGVTQSPTHLIKTRGQQVTLRCSPISGHKSVSWYQQVLGQGPQFIFQYYEKEERGRGNFPDRFSARQFPNYSSELNVNALLLGDSALYLCASSLGRQGSYNEQFFGPGTRLTVL.

CDR3 nucleotide sequence: TGTGCCAGCAGCTCGGTAGGAAACTACGAGCAGTACTTC. Translation gives CASSSVGNYEQYF. V and J are TRBV5-6 and TRBJ2-7, with D unresolved. CDR1 is SGHDT, CDR2 YYEEEE, per germline. The CDR3 consists of 13 residues. V gave up 3 bases and J gave up 3 bases, with 10 bases separating them.

In DNA form, the CDR3 reads TGCGCCAGCAGCCAAGATGGGGGACAGGCCTTAAGGGATGGCTACACCTTC. Translated, it gives CASSQDGGQALRDGYTF. The genes are TRBV4-1 and TRBJ1-2; 8 bases align to TRBD1. With V trimmed by 0 bases and J by 6 bases, 12 bases remained unmatched. Germline V CDR1 and CDR2: MGHRA, YSYEKL. The CDR3 is 17 amino acids.

This clone has a handful of counts. The chain uses TRBV28 and TRBJ1-3; 7 bases fit TRBD1. Trimming removed 5 bases from V and 2 bases from J; junction bases left unmatched: 3. There are 14 residues in the CDR3. Germline V gives CDR1 MDHEN, CDR2 SYDVKM. This CDR3 reads CASSPGQAGNTIYF. In DNA form, the CDR3 reads TGTGCCAGCAGTCCTGGACAGGCTGGAAACACCATATATTTT.

This chain links TRBV2 with TRBJ1-1; 9 bases fit TRBD1. J gave up 3 bases and V 6 bases, and 8 bases lay outside the gene matches. The germline V gene encodes CDR1 SNHLY and CDR2 FYNNEI. This CDR3 region has 15 residues. CDR3 nucleotides: TGTGCCAGCAGGTACCGGGACAGGGTTGACACTGAAGCTTTCTTT. It yields the protein CASRYRDRVDTEAFF. Filled out from reference TRBV2 and TRBJ1-1, the complete variable domain reads EPEVTQTPSHQVTQMGQEVILRCVPISNHLYFYWYRQILGQKVEFLVSFYNNEISEKSEIFDDQFSVERPDGSNFTLKIRSTKLEDSAMYFCASRYRDRVDTEAFFGQGTRLTVV.

V usage is TRBV5-1 and J usage is TRBJ1-2, with a tentative D call TRBD1 (5 bases). Deletions cut 4 bases from V and 8 bases from J, with 15 bases between. CDR1 is SGHRS, CDR2 YFSETQ, per germline. CDR3 length: 13 amino acids. The CDR3 region is CASSNPTGRGYTF. The CDR3 nucleotides read TGCGCCAGCAGCAACCCCACAGGTAGGGGCTACACCTTC.

V and J are TRBV27 and TRBJ1-2; D gene ambiguous. Germline V CDR1 and CDR2: MNHEY, SMNVEV (reference sequence). This CDR3 has 14 residues. Deletions cut 5 bases from V and 1 base from J, with 11 bases between. CDR3 loop: CASSPSGVNYGYTF. The DNA for the CDR3 is TGTGCCAGCAGTCCCAGCGGAGTTAACTATGGCTACACCTTC.

About this clone: One end of the junction fails to match germline, which may point to a read error. The chain uses TRBV7-9 and TRBJ2-1, with TRBD1 matching over 9 bases. The CDR3 length is 14 residues. The germline V gene encodes CDR1 SEHNR and CDR2 FQNEAQ (reference sequence). The CDR3 region is CATWLGTGINERFF. CDR3 nucleotide sequence: TGTGCCACCTGGTTAGGGACAGGGATCAATGAGCGGTTCTTC.

V gene TRBV7-9 combines with J gene TRBJ1-2; 11 bases are shared with TRBD1. Trimming cost V 4 bases and J 8 bases; bases outside gene matches: 6. In germline, CDR1 is SEHNR, CDR2 FQNEAQ (reference sequence). The CDR3 covers 14 residues. The chain's CDR3 is CASSSGQGAWGYTF. CDR3 sequence (DNA): TGTGCCAGCAGCTCAGGACAGGGGGCGTGGGGCTACACCTTC.

This sequence joins TRBV7-2 and TRBJ1-1, with D possibly TRBD1 on 5 matching bases. The CDR3 has 15 amino acids. Per the germline V gene, CDR1 is SGHTA and CDR2 is FQGNSA. Trimming stripped 3 bases from V and 4 bases from J, with 15 bases between. The CDR3 sequence: CASSLTPQGGTEAFF. The DNA for the CDR3 is TGTGCCAGCAGCTTGACCCCCCAGGGAGGCACTGAAGCTTTCTTT.

V and J are TRBV19 and TRBJ1-6; 9 bases align to TRBD1. V trimming: 10 bases; J trimming: 7 bases; junction bases outside the gene matches: 5. Germline V gene sequence: CDR1 LNHDA, CDR2 SQIVND (reference sequence). This CDR3 comprises 13 residues. The CDR3 DNA reads TGTGCCACCAGGACAGGGGCGAATTCACCCCTCCACTTT. Encoded protein: CATRTGANSPLHF.

The V and J genes are TRBV4-3 and TRBJ1-1; D is perhaps TRBD1 (6 bases). V shed 0 bases and J shed 11 bases, with 19 bases lying between them. CDR1 is LGHNA and CDR2 is YSLEER in the germline V gene. The CDR3 runs to 15 residues. The CDR3 coding sequence is TGCGCCAGCAGCCAAGATGCCGGGGGCCTTACTGCGGCTTTCTTT. This gives the protein CASSQDAGGLTAAFF.

The V call is TRBV7-9, the J call TRBJ2-2, with D possibly matching TRBD1 (6 bases). V dropped 2 bases and J dropped 5 bases, with 15 bases sitting between them. The CDR3 is 16 amino acids. Per the germline V gene, CDR1 is SEHNR and CDR2 is FQNEAQ (reference sequence). CDR3 amino acids: CASSLSSDRRTGELFF. As DNA, the CDR3 is TGTGCCAGCAGCTTATCTTCCGACAGGAGAACCGGGGAGCTGTTTTTT.

The chain links TRBV27 to TRBJ2-7; D not resolved. There are 14 residues in the CDR3. CDR1 and CDR2 from the germline V gene are MNHEY and SMNVEV (reference sequence). V was shortened by 1 base and J by 0 bases, with 7 bases between the two germline ends. The CDR3, as DNA: TGTGCCAGCAGTTTATGGCCAGCCTCCTACGAGCAGTACTTC. Translation gives CASSLWPASYEQYF.

The J gene is TRBJ1-1, the V gene TRBV14; maybe TRBD1 (6 bases). V dropped 5 bases and J dropped 3 bases, with 19 bases sitting between them. The CDR3 totals 16 residues. Germline values: CDR1 SGHDN, CDR2 FVKESK. CDR3 DNA sequence: TGTGCCAGCAGCTCATTAGCGGGCAGGGGTGACACTGAAGCTTTCTTT. It codes for CASSSLAGRGDTEAFF.

The chain is built from TRBV14 and TRBJ2-1; D gene unclear. Trimming took off 2 bases at V and 6 bases at J, with 8 bases between the two ends. CDR3 length: 13 amino acids. Germline lookup yields CDR1 SGHDN and CDR2 FVKESK. For the CDR3, the DNA is TGTGCCAGCAGCCAATTTGTCGGCAATGAGCAGTTCTTC. This sequence encodes CASSQFVGNEQFF.

The chain carries TRBV19 and TRBJ1-5, with D perhaps TRBD1 (6 bases). The CDR3 has 15 amino acids. V was shortened by 7 bases and J by 2 bases, with 15 bases between the two germline ends. Germline assignment: CDR1 LNHDA and CDR2 SQIVND (reference sequence). The CDR3 sequence is CASTTPGGRNQPQHF. DNA for the CDR3: TGTGCCAGTACCACCCCCGGGGGCCGCAATCAGCCCCAGCATTTT.

The V and J genes are TRBV19 and TRBJ1-1; D remains unclear. The CDR3 is 11 residues long. Germline CDR1 reads LNHDA; CDR2 reads SQIVND (reference sequence). The V end lost 8 bases, the J end lost 8 bases, and 12 bases lay between the germline ends. This CDR3 reads CASSFGREAFF. Here the CDR3 DNA reads TGTGCCAGTTCTTTTGGCAGGGAAGCTTTCTTT.

The V and J genes are TRBV20-1 and TRBJ1-1, with D hard to call. The CDR3 runs 11 residues. Germline-derived CDR1 and CDR2 are DFQATT and SNEGSKA (reference sequence). V shed 3 bases and J shed 2 bases, with 4 bases lying between them. The CDR3 sequence: CSARGNTEAFF. In DNA form, the CDR3 reads TGCAGTGCTAGGGGCAACACTGAAGCTTTCTTT.

The CDR3 protein is CASSWQPNTGELFF. As DNA, the CDR3 is TGCGCCAGCAGCTGGCAGCCGAACACCGGGGAGCTGTTTTTT. The gene calls are TRBV4-1 and TRBJ2-2; D is unresolved. Germline V CDR1 and CDR2: MGHRA, YSYEKL. The ends were cut back, 5 bases at V and 0 bases at J, with 7 bases in the middle. The CDR3 is 14 residues long.

The rearrangement uses TRBV3-1 (or the pseudogene TRBV3-2) and TRBJ1-1; D call uncertain. The CDR3 loop spans 14 amino acids. Germline-derived CDR1 and CDR2 are LGHDT and YNNKEL (reference sequence). V was shortened by 3 bases and J by 1 base, with 9 bases between the two germline ends. Written as DNA, the CDR3 is TGTGCCAGCAGCCATGGACGTACGAACACTGAAGCTTTCTTT. Protein product: CASSHGRTNTEAFF.

This CDR3 reads CASSIQLLGNEQFF. CDR3 coding DNA: TGTGCCAGTAGTATTCAGCTGTTAGGCAATGAGCAGTTCTTC. The chain links TRBV19 to TRBJ2-1, with D uncertain. Per the germline V gene, CDR1 is LNHDA and CDR2 is SQIVND (reference sequence). The ends were cut back, 3 bases at V and 6 bases at J, with 12 bases in the middle. This CDR3 contains 14 residues.

The chain has TRBV5-1 and TRBJ2-1; D may be TRBD1 (5 bases). Trimming stripped 0 bases from V and 6 bases from J, with 16 bases between. Germline loops: CDR1 SGHRS, CDR2 YFSETQ. The CDR3 runs to 16 residues. The chain's CDR3 is CASSLVAGSPTNEQFF. CDR3 sequence (DNA): TGCGCCAGCAGCTTGGTGGCAGGGTCCCCTACCAATGAGCAGTTCTTC.

The chain carries TRBV28 and TRBJ2-7; D unclear. Trimming removed 3 bases from V and 5 bases from J, with 11 bases in between. This CDR3 is built from 13 residues. Germline CDR1 MDHEN, CDR2 SYDVKM. The CDR3: CASSFNDRDEQYF. CDR3 in DNA: TGTGCCAGCAGTTTTAACGATCGCGACGAGCAGTACTTC.